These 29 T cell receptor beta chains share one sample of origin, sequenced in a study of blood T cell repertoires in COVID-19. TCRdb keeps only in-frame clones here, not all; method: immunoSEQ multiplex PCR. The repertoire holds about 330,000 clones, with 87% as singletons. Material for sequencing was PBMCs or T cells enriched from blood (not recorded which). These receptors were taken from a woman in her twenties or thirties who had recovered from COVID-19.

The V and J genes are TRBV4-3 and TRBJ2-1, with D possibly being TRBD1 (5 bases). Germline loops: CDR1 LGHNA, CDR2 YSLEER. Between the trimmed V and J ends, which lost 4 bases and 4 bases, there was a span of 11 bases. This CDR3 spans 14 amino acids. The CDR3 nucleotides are TGCGCCAGCAGCCCCGGACAAACGTACAATGAGCAGTTCTTC. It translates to CASSPGQTYNEQFF.

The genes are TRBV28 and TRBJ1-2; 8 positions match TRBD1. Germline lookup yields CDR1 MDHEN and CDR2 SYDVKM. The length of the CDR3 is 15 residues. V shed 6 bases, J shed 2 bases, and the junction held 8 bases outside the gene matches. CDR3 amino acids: CASRKQGEGNYGYTF. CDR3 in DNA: TGTGCCAGCAGAAAACAGGGGGAAGGCAACTATGGCTACACCTTC.

The CDR3 nucleotides are TGTGCCAGCGAACCGGGACTACCATTCACCGGGGAGCTGTTTTTT. The encoded protein is CASEPGLPFTGELFF. The chain uses TRBV2 and TRBJ2-2, with 7 bases identical to TRBD2. This CDR3 contains 15 residues. V lost 8 bases and J lost 4; bases outside the gene matches: 10. Looked up from germline, CDR1 is SNHLY and CDR2 is FYNNEI.

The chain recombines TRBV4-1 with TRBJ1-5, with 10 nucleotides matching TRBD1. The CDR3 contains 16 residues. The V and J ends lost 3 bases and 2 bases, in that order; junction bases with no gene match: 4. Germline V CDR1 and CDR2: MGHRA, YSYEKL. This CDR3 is CASSQGGQGGNQPQHF. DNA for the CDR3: TGCGCCAGCAGCCAGGGAGGACAGGGGGGCAATCAGCCCCAGCATTTT.

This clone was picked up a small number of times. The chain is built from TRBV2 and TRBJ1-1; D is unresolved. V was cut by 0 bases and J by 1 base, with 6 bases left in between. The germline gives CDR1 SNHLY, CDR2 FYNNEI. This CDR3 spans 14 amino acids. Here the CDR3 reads CASSEAPGNTEAFF. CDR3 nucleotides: TGTGCCAGCAGTGAAGCGCCGGGGAACACTGAAGCTTTCTTT.

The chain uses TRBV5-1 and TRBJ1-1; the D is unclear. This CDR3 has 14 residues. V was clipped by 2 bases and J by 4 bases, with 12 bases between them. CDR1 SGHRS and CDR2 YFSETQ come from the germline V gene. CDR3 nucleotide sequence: TGCGCCAGCAGCTTTGGCCGGGGTGGCACTGAAGCTTTCTTT. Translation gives CASSFGRGGTEAFF.

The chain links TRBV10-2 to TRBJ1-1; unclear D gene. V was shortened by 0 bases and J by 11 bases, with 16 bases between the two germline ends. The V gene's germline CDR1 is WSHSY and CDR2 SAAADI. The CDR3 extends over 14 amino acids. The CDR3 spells CASSESTRNGPAFF. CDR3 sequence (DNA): TGCGCCAGCAGTGAGTCGACAAGGAATGGCCCCGCTTTCTTT.

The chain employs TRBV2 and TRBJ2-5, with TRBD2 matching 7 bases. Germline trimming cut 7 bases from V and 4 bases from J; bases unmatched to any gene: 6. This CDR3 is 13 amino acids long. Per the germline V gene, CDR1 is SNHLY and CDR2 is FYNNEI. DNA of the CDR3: TGTGCCAGCACTCAGGGAGGGGTAGAGACCCAGTACTTC. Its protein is CASTQGGVETQYF.

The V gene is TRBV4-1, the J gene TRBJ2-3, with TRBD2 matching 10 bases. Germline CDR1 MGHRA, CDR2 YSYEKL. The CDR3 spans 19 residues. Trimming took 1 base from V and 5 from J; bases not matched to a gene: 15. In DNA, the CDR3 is TGCGCCAGCAGCCAAGCGAGGGGTGATAGCGGGGGGCCCGGAGATACGCAGTATTTT. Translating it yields CASSQARGDSGGPGDTQYF.

CDR3 loop: CASSIWEELFF. Here the CDR3 DNA reads TGTGCCAGCAGTATATGGGAGGAACTGTTTTTT. The chain links TRBV2 to TRBJ1-4; D is uncertain. The germline CDR1 and CDR2 sequences are SNHLY and FYNNEI. Trimming left V 5 bases short and J 12 bases short, with 10 bases between. The CDR3 is 11 residues long.

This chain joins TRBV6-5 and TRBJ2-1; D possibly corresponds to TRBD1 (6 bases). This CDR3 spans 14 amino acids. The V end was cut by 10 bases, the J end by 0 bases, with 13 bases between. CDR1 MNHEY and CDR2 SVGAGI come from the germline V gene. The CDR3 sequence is CATVDRSSYNEQFF. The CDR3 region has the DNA TGTGCCACAGTAGACAGGAGCTCCTACAATGAGCAGTTCTTC.

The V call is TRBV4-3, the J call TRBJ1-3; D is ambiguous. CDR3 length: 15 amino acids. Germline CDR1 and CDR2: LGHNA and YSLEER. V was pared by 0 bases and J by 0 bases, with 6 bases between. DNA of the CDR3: TGCGCCAGCAGCCAAGATATCAGCTCTGGAAACACCATATATTTT. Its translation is CASSQDISSGNTIYF.

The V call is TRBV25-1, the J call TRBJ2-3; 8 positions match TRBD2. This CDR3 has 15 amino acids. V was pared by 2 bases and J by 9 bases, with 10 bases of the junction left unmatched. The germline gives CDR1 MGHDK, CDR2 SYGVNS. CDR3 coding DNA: TGTGCCAGCAGTGAACTGAGCGGGGGACTTGCCACGCAGTATTTT. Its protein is CASSELSGGLATQYF.

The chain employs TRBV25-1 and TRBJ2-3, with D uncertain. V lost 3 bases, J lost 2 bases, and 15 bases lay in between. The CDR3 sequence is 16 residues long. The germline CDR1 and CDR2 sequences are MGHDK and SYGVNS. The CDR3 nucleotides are TGTGCCAGCAGTGATTATGTTGGCCAAACCACAGATACGCAGTATTTT. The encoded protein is CASSDYVGQTTDTQYF.

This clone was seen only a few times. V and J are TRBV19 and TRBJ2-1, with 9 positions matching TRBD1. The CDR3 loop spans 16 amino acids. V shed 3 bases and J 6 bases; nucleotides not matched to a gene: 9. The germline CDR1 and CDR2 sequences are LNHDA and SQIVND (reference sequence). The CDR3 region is CASSMTGTGLGNEQFF. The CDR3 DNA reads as TGTGCCAGTAGTATGACCGGGACAGGGTTGGGCAATGAGCAGTTCTTC.

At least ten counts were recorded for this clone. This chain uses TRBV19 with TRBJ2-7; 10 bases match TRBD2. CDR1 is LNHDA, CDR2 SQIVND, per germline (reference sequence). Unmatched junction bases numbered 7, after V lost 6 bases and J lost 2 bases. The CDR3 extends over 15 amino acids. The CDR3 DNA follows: TGTGCCAGTAGCCCCGGCAGCGGGGGGGCCTACGAGCAGTACTTC. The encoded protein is CASSPGSGGAYEQYF.

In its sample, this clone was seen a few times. The CDR3 sequence: CASEGVGTEAFF. The CDR3 DNA follows: TGTGCCAGCGAGGGGGTTGGCACTGAAGCTTTCTTT. The rearrangement links TRBV6-5 to TRBJ1-1; D may be TRBD1 (6 bases). V was shortened by 8 bases and J by 4 bases, with 11 bases between the two germline ends. CDR3 length: 12 amino acids. Germline-derived CDR1 and CDR2 are MNHEY and SVGAGI.

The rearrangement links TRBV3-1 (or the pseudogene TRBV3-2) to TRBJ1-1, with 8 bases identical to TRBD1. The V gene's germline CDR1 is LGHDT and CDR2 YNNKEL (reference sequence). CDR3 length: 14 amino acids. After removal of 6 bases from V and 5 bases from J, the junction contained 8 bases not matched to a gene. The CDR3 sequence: CASSLGQEGTEAFF. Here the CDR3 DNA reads TGTGCCAGCAGTCTGGGACAGGAGGGGACTGAAGCTTTCTTT.

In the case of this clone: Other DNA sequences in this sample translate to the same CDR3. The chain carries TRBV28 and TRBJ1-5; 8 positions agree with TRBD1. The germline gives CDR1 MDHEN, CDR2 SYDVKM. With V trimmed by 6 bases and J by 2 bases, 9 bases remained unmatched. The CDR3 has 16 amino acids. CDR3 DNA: TGTGCCAGCAGCTCGCCTCAGGGGGCCGGCAATCAGCCCCAGCATTTT. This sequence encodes CASSSPQGAGNQPQHF.

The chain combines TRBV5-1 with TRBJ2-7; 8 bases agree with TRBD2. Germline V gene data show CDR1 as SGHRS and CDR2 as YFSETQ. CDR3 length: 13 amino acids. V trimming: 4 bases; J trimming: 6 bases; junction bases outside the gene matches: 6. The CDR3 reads CASSPGTRGEQYF. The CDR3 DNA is TGCGCCAGCAGCCCTGGGACTAGAGGCGAGCAGTACTTC.

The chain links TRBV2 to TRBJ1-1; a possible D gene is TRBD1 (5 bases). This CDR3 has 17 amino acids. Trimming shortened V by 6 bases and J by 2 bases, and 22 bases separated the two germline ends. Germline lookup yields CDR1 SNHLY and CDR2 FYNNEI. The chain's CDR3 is CASRLQGWVAPNTEAFF. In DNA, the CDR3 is TGTGCCAGCAGGCTTCAGGGTTGGGTGGCCCCAAACACTGAAGCTTTCTTT.

The CDR3 nucleotides are TGCAGTGCTAGTAACCCCGGGGTAGCGGGGCACAATGAGCAGTTCTTC. Translating gives CSASNPGVAGHNEQFF. The genes are TRBV20-1 and TRBJ2-1; 8 bases are a match to TRBD2. Germline V CDR1 and CDR2: DFQATT, SNEGSKA (reference sequence). This CDR3 is 16 amino acids long. V lost 3 bases, J lost 5 bases, and 12 bases stayed unmatched.

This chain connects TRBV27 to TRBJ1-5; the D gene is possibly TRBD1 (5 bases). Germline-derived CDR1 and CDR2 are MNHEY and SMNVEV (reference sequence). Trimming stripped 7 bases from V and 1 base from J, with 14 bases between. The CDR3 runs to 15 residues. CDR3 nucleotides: TGTGCCAGCAACCCCCGGGGGGGGAGCAATCAGCCCCAGCATTTT. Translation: CASNPRGGSNQPQHF.

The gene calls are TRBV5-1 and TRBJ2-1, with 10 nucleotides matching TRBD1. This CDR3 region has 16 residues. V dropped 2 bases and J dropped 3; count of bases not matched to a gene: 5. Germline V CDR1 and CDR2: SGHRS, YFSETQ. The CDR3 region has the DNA TGCGCCAGCAGCTTATCCCGGGACAGGGGCTACAATGAGCAGTTCTTC. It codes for CASSLSRDRGYNEQFF. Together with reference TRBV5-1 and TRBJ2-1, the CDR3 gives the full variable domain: KAGVTQTPRYLIKTRGQQVTLSCSPISGHRSVSWYQQTPGQGLQFLFEYFSETQRNKGNFPGRFSGRQFSNSRSEMNVSTLELGDSALYLCASSLSRDRGYNEQFFGPGTRLTVL.

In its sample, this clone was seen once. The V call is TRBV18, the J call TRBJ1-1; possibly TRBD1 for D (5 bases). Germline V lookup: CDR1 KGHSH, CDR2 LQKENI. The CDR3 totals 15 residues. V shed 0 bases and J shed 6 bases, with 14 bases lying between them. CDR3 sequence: CASSPPKGNRAEAFF. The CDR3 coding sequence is TGTGCCAGCTCACCACCGAAGGGGAATAGGGCTGAAGCTTTCTTT.

In DNA, the CDR3 is TGTGCCAGCAGCTTACGGACATCACTGTCCAGAGAGACCCAGTACTTC. Its protein is CASSLRTSLSRETQYF. The rearrangement uses TRBV7-2 and TRBJ2-5; perhaps TRBD1 as D (5 bases). The CDR3 is 16 amino acids. V gave up 2 bases and J gave up 4 bases, with 17 bases separating them. Germline loops: CDR1 SGHTA, CDR2 FQGNSA.

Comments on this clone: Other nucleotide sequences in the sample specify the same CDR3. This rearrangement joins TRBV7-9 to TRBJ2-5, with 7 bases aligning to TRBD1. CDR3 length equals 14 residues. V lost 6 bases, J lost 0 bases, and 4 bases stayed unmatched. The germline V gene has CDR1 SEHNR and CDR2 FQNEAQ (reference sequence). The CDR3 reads CASSSGQYQETQYF. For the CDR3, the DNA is TGTGCCAGCAGTTCGGGACAGTACCAAGAGACCCAGTACTTC.

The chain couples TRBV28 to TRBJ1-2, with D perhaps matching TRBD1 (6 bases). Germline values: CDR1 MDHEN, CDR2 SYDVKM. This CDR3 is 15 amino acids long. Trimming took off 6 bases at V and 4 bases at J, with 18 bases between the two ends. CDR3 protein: CASSRGTLGSYGYTF. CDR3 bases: TGTGCCAGCAGCCGAGGGACACTGGGATCCTATGGCTACACCTTC.

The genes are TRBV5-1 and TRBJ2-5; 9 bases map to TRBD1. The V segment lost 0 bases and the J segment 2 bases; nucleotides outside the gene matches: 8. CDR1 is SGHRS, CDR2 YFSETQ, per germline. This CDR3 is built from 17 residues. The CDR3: CASSLGGQGRMQETQYF. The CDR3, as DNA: TGCGCCAGCAGCTTGGGGGGACAGGGAAGAATGCAAGAGACCCAGTACTTC.